This T cell receptor (beta chain) was obtained from a study of blood T cell repertoires in COVID-19. Study in general: Researchers got acute and convalescent COVID-19 samples from the United States, Italy and Spain. From T cells, B-cell-depleted T cells, or PBMCs came the material, which was cDNA or gDNA.

Original processing methods: Researchers report that nucleated cell counts were estimated from reference gene primer amplification. Data came from immunoSEQ multiplex PCR; TCRdb stores just in-frame clones and leaves some out. The V and J calls and clone size are taken from that table; D and trimming were inferred from the DNA. The sample has 250,000 to 350,000 clones, approximately 90% seen once; the top ten hold approximately 2.2%. Germline V gives CDR1 LGHDT, CDR2 YNNKEL (reference sequence). V shed 5 bases, J shed 8 bases, and the junction held 13 bases outside the gene matches. The CDR3 spans 15 residues.

This chain links TRBV3-1 (or the pseudogene TRBV3-2) with TRBJ2-3; 7 bases line up with TRBD1. This receptor was taken from a young man with active or convalescent COVID-19. Sequencing was performed on peripheral blood. CDR3 residues: CASSDRDRSLGTQYF. The CDR3 DNA sequence: TGTGCCAGCAGCGACCGGGACAGAAGTTTGGGTACGCAGTATTTT.